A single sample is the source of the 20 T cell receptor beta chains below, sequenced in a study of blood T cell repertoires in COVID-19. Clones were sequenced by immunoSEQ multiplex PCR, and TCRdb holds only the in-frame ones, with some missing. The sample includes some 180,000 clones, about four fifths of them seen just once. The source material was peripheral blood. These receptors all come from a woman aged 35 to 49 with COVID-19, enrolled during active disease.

CDR3 coding DNA: TGCGCCAGCAGCAAGGAGGGTTGGGGGAACACTGAAGCTTTCTTT. It is translated as CASSKEGWGNTEAFF. This chain uses TRBV5-1 with TRBJ1-1; D is undetermined. Germline V gene lookup returns CDR1 SGHRS and CDR2 YFSETQ. The germline V and J ends were trimmed by 4 bases and 1 base, with 14 bases remaining between them. This CDR3 is 15 amino acids long.

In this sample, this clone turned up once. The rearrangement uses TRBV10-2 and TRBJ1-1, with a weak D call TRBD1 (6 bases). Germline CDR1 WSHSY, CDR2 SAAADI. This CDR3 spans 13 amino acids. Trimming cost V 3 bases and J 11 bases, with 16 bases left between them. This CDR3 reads CASSEGTGWGAFF. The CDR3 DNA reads TGCGCCAGCAGTGAAGGAACAGGGTGGGGCGCTTTCTTT.

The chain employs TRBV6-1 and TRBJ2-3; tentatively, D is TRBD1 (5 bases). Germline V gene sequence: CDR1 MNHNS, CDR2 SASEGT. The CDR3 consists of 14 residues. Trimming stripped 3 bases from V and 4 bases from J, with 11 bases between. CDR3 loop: CASSDSRTPDTQYF. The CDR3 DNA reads TGTGCCAGCAGTGATAGTAGGACACCAGATACGCAGTATTTT.

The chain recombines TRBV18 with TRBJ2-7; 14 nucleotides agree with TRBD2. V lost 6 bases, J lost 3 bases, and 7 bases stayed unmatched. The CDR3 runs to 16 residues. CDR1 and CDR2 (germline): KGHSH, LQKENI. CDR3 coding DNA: TGTGCCAGCTCGCGACCCGGGACTAGCGGGGGCTACGAGCAGTACGTC. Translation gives CASSRPGTSGGYEQYV.

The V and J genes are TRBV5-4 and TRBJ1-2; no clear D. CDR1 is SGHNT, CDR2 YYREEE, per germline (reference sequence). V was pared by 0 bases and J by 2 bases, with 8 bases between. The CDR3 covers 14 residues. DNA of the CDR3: TGTGCCAGCAGCTTGGCCTCCGAGAACTATGGCTACACCTTC. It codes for CASSLASENYGYTF.

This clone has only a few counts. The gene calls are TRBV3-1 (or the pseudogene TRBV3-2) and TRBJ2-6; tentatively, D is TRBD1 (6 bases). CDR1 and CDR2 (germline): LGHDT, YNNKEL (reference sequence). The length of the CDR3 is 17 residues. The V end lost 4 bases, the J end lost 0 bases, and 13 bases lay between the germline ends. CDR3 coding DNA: TGTGCCAGCAGCCCCCGGGACATTTCCTCTGGGGCCAACGTCCTGACTTTC. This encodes CASSPRDISSGANVLTF.

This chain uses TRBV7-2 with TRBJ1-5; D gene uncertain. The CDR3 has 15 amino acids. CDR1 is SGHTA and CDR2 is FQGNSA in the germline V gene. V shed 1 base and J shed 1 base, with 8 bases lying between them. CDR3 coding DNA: TGTGCCAGCAGCTTAGAAAGGGAGAGCAATCAGCCCCAGCATTTT. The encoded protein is CASSLERESNQPQHF.

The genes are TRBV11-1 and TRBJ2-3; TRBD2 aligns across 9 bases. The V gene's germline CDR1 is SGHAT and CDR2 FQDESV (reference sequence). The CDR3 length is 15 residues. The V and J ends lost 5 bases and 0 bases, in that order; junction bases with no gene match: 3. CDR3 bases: TGTGCCAGCAGCCGAAGCGGGGGGAGCACAGATACGCAGTATTTT. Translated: CASSRSGGSTDTQYF.

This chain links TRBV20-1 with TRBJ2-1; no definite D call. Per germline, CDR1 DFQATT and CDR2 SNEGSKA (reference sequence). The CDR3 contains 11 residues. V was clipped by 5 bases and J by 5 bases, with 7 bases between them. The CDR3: CSAYLDNEQFF. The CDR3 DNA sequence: TGCAGTGCTTATTTAGACAATGAGCAGTTCTTC.

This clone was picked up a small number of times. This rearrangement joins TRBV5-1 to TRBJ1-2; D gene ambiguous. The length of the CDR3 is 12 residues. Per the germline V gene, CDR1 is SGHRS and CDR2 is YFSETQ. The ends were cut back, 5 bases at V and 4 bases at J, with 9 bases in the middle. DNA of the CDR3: TGCGCCAGCAGGGAGGGAGGCTATGGCTACACCTTC. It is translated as CASREGGYGYTF. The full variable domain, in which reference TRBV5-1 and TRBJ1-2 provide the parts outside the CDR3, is KAGVTQTPRYLIKTRGQQVTLSCSPISGHRSVSWYQQTPGQGLQFLFEYFSETQRNKGNFPGRFSGRQFSNSRSEMNVSTLELGDSALYLCASREGGYGYTFGSGTRLTVV.

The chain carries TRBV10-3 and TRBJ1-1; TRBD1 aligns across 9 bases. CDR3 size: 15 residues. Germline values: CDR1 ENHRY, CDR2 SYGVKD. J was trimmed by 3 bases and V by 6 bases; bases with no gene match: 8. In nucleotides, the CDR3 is TGTGCCATCAGCCACCCCGGGACAGGGTACACTGAAGCTTTCTTT. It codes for CAISHPGTGYTEAFF.

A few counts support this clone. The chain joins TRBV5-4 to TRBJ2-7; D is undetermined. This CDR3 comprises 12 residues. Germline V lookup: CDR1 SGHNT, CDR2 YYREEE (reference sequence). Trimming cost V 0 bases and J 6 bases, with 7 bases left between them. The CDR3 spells CASSLEATEQYF. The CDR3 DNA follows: TGTGCCAGCAGCTTGGAAGCAACCGAGCAGTACTTC.

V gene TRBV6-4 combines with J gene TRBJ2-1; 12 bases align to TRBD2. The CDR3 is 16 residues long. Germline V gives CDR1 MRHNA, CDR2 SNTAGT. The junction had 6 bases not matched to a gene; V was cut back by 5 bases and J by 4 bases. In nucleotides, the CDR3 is TGTGCCAGCAGTCAACTAGCGGGGGGCCCATACAATGAGCAGTTCTTC. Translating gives CASSQLAGGPYNEQFF.

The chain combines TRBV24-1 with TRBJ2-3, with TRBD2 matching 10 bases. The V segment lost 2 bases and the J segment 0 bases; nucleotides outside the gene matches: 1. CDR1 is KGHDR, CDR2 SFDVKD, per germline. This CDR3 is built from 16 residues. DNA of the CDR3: TGTGCCACCAGTGATTCGACTAGCGGGAGCACAGATACGCAGTATTTT. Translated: CATSDSTSGSTDTQYF.

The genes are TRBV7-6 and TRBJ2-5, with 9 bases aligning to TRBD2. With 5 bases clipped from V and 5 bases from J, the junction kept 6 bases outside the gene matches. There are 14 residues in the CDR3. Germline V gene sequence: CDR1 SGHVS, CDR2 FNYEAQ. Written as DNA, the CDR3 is TGTGCCAGCAGCCGGACTAGCGTGGGGGAGACCCAGTACTTC. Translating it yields CASSRTSVGETQYF. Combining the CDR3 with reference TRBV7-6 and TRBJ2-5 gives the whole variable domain GAGVSQSPRYKVTKRGQDVALRCDPISGHVSLYWYRQALGQGPEFLTYFNYEAQQDKSGLPNDRFSAERPEGSISTLTIQRTEQRDSAMYRCASSRTSVGETQYFGPGTRLLVL.

The CDR3 protein is CASSPLASGDNEQFF. Here the CDR3 DNA reads TGTGCCAGCTCACCTTTAGCTAGCGGGGACAATGAGCAGTTCTTC. The chain combines TRBV18 with TRBJ2-1; the match to TRBD2 covers 9 bases. V gave up 3 bases and J gave up 5 bases; unmatched junction bases: 5. The length of the CDR3 is 15 residues. Looked up from germline, CDR1 is KGHSH and CDR2 is LQKENI.

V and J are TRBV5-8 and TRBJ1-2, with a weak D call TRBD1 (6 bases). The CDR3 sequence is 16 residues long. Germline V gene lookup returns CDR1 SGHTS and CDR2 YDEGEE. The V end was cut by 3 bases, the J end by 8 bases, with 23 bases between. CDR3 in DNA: TGTGCCAGCAGCTACTCTGGGGCCAGGGGAATGGTAGGCTACACCTTC. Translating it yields CASSYSGARGMVGYTF.

The DNA of the CDR3 is TGTGCCAGCTCAGGGCGGGAGACCCAGTACTTC. Amino acid sequence: CASSGRETQYF. The V call is TRBV2, the J call TRBJ2-5; the D gene is possibly TRBD1 (5 bases). This CDR3 region has 11 residues. Trimming shortened V by 8 bases and J by 5 bases, and 9 bases separated the two germline ends. Per the germline V gene, CDR1 is SNHLY and CDR2 is FYNNEI.

The CDR3 sequence: CASSLGLVRTEAFF. In DNA, the CDR3 is TGTGCCAGCAGCTTGGGGTTGGTTCGGACTGAAGCTTTCTTT. The chain employs TRBV5-6 and TRBJ1-1; no clear D. CDR1 and CDR2 (germline): SGHDT, YYEEEE. The CDR3 consists of 14 residues. The ends were cut back, 0 bases at V and 5 bases at J, with 11 bases in the middle.

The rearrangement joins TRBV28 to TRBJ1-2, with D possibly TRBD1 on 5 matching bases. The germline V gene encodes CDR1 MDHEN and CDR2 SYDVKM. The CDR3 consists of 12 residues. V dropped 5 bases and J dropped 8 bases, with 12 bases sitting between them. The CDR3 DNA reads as TGTGCCAGCAGTACGGGGGGAAAGGGCTACACCTTC. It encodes CASSTGGKGYTF.